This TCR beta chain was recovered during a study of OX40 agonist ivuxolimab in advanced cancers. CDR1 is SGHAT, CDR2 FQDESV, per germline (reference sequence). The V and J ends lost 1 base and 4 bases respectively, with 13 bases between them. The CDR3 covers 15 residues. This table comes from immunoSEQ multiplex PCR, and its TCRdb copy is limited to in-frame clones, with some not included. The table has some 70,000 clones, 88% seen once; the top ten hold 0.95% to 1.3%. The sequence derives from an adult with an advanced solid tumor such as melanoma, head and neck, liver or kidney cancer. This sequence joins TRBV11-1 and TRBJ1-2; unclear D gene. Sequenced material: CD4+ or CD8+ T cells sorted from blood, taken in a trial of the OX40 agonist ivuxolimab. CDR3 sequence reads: CASSLVEGWSYGYTF. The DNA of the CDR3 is TGTGCCAGCAGCTTAGTGGAGGGTTGGAGCTATGGCTACACCTTC.